This T cell receptor (beta chain) was found in a study of blood T cell repertoires in COVID-19. At the level of the study: The study drew acute and convalescent COVID-19 samples from the United States, Italy and Spain. Sample material is recorded as cDNA or gDNA derived from T cells, B-cell-depleted T cells, or PBMCs.

This clone was recorded once. The CDR3 is made up of 14 amino acids. Germline CDR1 reads LNHDA; CDR2 reads SQIVND (reference sequence). Losses at the gene ends were 6 bases for V and 8 bases for J; bases not matched to a gene: 9. In the authors' workflow: It was from reference gene primer amplification that nucleated cell counts were estimated. Sequencing used immunoSEQ multiplex PCR; TCRdb keeps in-frame clones, though not all of them. The DNA gave D and trimming, while V, J and clone size come from that table. The table has about 350,000 clones, almost 90% seen once. Sequenced: peripheral blood. The chain recombines TRBV19 with TRBJ1-4; TRBD1 matches 7 bases. The clonotype comes from a woman in her seventies with COVID-19, enrolled during active disease. The CDR3 nucleotides read TGTGCCAGTAGCATCGACAGGGCCGAAGAAAAACTGTTTTTT. As protein: CASSIDRAEEKLFF.